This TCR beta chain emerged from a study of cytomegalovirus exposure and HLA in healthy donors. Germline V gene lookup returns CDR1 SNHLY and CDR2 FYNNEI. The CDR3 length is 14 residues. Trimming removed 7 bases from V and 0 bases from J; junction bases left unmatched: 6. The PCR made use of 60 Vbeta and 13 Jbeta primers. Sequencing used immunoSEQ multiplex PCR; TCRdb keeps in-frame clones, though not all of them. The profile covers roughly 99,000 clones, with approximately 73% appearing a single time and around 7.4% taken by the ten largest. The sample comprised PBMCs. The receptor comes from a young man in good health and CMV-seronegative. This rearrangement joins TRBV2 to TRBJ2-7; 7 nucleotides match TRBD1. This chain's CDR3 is CASTKGASSYEQYF. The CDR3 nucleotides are TGTGCCAGCACGAAGGGGGCGAGCTCCTACGAGCAGTACTTC.